The source of this T cell receptor beta chain is a study of blood T cells in healthy people across ages. Study-level points and caveats: Since the PBMCs were unsorted, naive and antigen-experienced cells could not be conclusively compared. Observed TCR beta diversity showed a strong correlation with the percentage of naive T cells as measured by flow cytometry.

Alongside a J-beta primer mix, a sample-barcoded 5' primer served in a second PCR lasting 7 to 11 cycles. Each cDNA molecule received a tag from a template-switch adaptor that had 12 random nucleotides. TCRdb used MiXCR to reprocess the 5' RACE reads, holding one entry per CDR3 protein. Seen here are hundreds of thousands of distinct CDR3 sequences, approximately 24% observed once, and the top ten hold about 2.9%. This clonotype was recorded a few times. No antigen is known for it. Germline values: CDR1 SGHAT, CDR2 FQDESV (reference sequence). The CDR3 is 16 residues long. The sample was also linked to a second study, of T cells of mothers and their children. Per that study: The yield was over 8.5 million TCR beta CDR3 reads from each mother and 2.5 million to 3.5 million from each child.

The source of this sequence is a boy between 10 and 17 years old in good health. Sequenced material: blood. The J gene is TRBJ2-5, the V gene TRBV11-1; 7 nucleotides align to TRBD2. Judging by the DNA end, TRBJ2-1 fits better; the J call may be wrong. The CDR3 reads CASSLDGRTSYNEQFF. CDR3 nucleotides: TGTGCCAGCAGCTTAGATGGGAGGACTAGTTACAATGAGCAGTTCTTC.